The rows below give T cell receptor beta chains drawn from one sample of a study of blood T cell repertoires in COVID-19. Profiling relied on immunoSEQ multiplex PCR, and the TCRdb table lists in-frame clones only, not all of them. Of over 150,000 clones in the sample, 80% to 85% were seen once. The sample taken for sequencing was PBMCs or T cells enriched from blood (not recorded which). These receptors were taken from a middle-aged man who had recovered from COVID-19. Both conserved end residues are part of each CDR3.

v_gene	j_gene	CDR3aa
TRBV9	TRBJ1-1	CASSPGESGLNTEAFF
TRBV5-1	TRBJ1-6	CASSHGQFRDSPLHF
TRBV29-1	TRBJ2-1	CSVEGTGGVIWEQFF
TRBV19	TRBJ1-4	CASSPPGQGTGGEKLFF
TRBV10-2	TRBJ2-5	CASSELRGQETQYF
TRBV10-3	TRBJ1-1	CAISESAVGTEAFF
TRBV7-2	TRBJ2-2	CASSPPSGGPTGELFF
TRBV4-2	TRBJ1-6	CASSQELNSPLHF
TRBV28	TRBJ2-7	CASSRTEVIDEQYF
TRBV18	TRBJ2-7	CASSPVRASSYEQYF
TRBV7-2	TRBJ2-2	CASSFATGGGTGELFF
TRBV4-3	TRBJ1-4	CASSQDGRGNEKLFF
TRBV5-4	TRBJ1-6	CASSLEQNNSPLHF
TRBV5-1	TRBJ1-1	CASSSGGFTEAFF
TRBV11-2	TRBJ1-3	CASSLGAAGRGNTIYF
TRBV5-6	TRBJ1-2	CASSFSLAAAGGYTF
TRBV18	TRBJ2-7	CASSPPSRKNGYEQYF
TRBV19	TRBJ2-7	CASSMVQATYEQYF
TRBV11-2	TRBJ2-3	CASSPRTSGGPLSDTQYF
TRBV25-1	TRBJ1-1	CASSERGASYTEAFF
TRBV30	TRBJ1-2	CAWSGKGGSGYTF
TRBV29-1	TRBJ2-7	CSVLAETGFAEQYF
TRBV25-1	TRBJ1-2	CASQGAYGYTF
TRBV3-1/TRBV3-2	TRBJ1-4	CASRHDGELFF
TRBV27	TRBJ2-3	CASSFGDTQYF
TRBV5-4	TRBJ1-6	CASSLSDRYSPLHF
TRBV5-4	TRBJ1-4	CASSLRGRRGEKLFF
TRBV11-2	TRBJ1-2	CASSPPGDRVYYGYTF
TRBV6-6	TRBJ1-2	CASSKEAESYGYTF
TRBV11-2	TRBJ1-2	CASRQGLKYGYTF
TRBV24-1	TRBJ1-2	CATSDGQGAHGYTF
TRBV7-3	TRBJ2-2	CASSYSGNTGELFF
TRBV7-2	TRBJ2-3	CASSLEAGGGGTDTQYF
TRBV7-8	TRBJ2-2	CASSPTRDRSGELFF
TRBV3-1/TRBV3-2	TRBJ2-1	CASSQGGGNEQFF
TRBV6-2/TRBV6-3	TRBJ2-7	CASSYETGYHEQYF
TRBV19	TRBJ1-5	CASVTGGGSNQPQHF
TRBV6-5	TRBJ2-7	CASSKNRDPGYEQYF
TRBV11-2	TRBJ1-4	CASHSGGGKLFF
TRBV27	TRBJ1-1	CASNHRTGRALEAFF
TRBV12-5	TRBJ2-1	CASGSQSSGTSGYNEQFF
TRBV27	TRBJ2-7	CASSPTGTLSSYEQYF
TRBV2	TRBJ1-2	CASSEVVSGVYGYTF
TRBV28	TRBJ1-1	CASRSIQNTEAFF
TRBV19	TRBJ1-2	CATQQGNKYGYTF
TRBV4-2	TRBJ1-2	CASSQEGTANYGYTF
TRBV3-1/TRBV3-2	TRBJ1-5	CASSDRAHNQPQHF
TRBV7-8	TRBJ1-2	CASSRGGESVYGYTF
TRBV7-2	TRBJ2-7	CASSPGQGGTYEQYF
TRBV5-4	TRBJ2-5	CASSLAGGQTQYF
TRBV5-4	TRBJ1-1	CASSLMGPFTEAFF
TRBV18	TRBJ1-4	CASSPRPATNEKLFF
TRBV25-1	TRBJ1-1	CASSDRSRRGNTEAFF
TRBV7-2	TRBJ1-1	CASSLDMGADNTEAFF
TRBV6-1	TRBJ1-2	CASSEFLSFVGCGYTF
TRBV18	TRBJ2-2	CASSPRPTGDTGELFF
TRBV6-4	TRBJ1-6	CASSDSGGRSPLHF